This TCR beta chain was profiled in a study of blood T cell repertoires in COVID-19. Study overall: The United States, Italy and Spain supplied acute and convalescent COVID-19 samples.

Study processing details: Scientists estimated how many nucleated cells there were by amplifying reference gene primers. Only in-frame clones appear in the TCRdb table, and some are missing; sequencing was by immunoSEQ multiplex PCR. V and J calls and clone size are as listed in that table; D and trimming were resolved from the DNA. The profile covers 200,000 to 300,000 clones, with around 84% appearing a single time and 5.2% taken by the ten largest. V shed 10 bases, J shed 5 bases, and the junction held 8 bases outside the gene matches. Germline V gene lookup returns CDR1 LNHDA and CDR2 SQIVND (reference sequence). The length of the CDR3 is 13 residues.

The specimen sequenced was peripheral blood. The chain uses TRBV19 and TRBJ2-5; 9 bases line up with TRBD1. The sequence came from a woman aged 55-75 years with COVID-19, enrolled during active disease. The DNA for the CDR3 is TGTGCCACGAGGGGACAGGGTCCGGAGACCCAGTACTTC. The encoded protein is CATRGQGPETQYF.